This T cell receptor beta chain was profiled in a study of shared clonotypes between healthy human individuals (dated by TCRdb to the early 2020s). In terms of the full investigation: The cohort comprised a couple of women and a few men aged 18 to 49 years. For each donor, three plates each were used for CD4 naive and CD4 memory, two plates were used for CD8 naive, and one plate was used for CD8 memory. Blood TCR repertoires of five healthy adults were deeply sequenced to estimate repertoire size and the extent of clonotype sharing between individuals. Libraries were prepared and TCR repertoires were sequenced by different laboratories using diverse techniques, in order to increase sequencing depth and limit assay-specific biases. Each donor's leukapheresis produced roughly between roughly 0.9 and 9 billion PBMCs.

The donors were healthy, HIV-negative adults with no recently reported acute infections or vaccinations. Every donor was a Caucasian adult living in Nashville, Tennessee, USA. CD4+ T cells were enriched by magnetic negative selection; naive cells were then positively selected on CD45RA, and the negative fraction formed the memory subset. Blood was obtained by leukapheresis, after which PBMCs were separated by Ficoll-Histopaque density gradient centrifugation and cryopreserved in liquid nitrogen vapor phase. Purity and quantity of every magnetically sorted T cell population were checked by analytical flow cytometry. Genomic DNA was isolated from every sorted fraction and measured by UV absorbance on a Nanodrop 2000c. The paper's findings and limits, for the study overall: Only blood was sampled, and tissue TCR repertoires likely differ from those in blood. Incomplete sequencing was indicated by rarefaction of sorted-subset datasets, despite the large sequencing depth. Clonotypes shared by all four sorted-subset donors showed higher generation probabilities than non-shared clonotypes. Larger estimated clonotype richness was generally found for naive subsets than for memory subsets. Because the study included a small number of donors, the genetic and exposure-history diversity represented was limited. Based on pairwise subsampling, the degree of clonotype sharing among donors was expected to be affected by sequencing depth. Across a few donors, approximately 5% of naive CD4, around 3.3% of naive CD8, roughly 2.3% of memory CD4, and approximately 0.4% of memory CD8 clonotypes were shared.

The CDR3 sequence holds 11 residues, the cysteine and phenylalanine included. Just the 33-base CDR3 DNA is kept, in frame starting at base 1. Trimming takes 3 bases from V and 4 bases from J, and the germline ends sit 5 bases apart. CDR1 and CDR2 (SGHKS, YYEKEE) derive from the germline V gene (reference sequence). TCR CDR3 regions were amplified from genomic DNA by multiplex PCR using the deep immunoSEQ assay. Extracted genomic DNA from each cell subset was distributed evenly across all wells of several immunoSEQ 96-well plates, and each plate was treated as a replicate. For sorted subsets, each replicate PCR was loaded with around 220 ng genomic DNA, equivalent to 30,000 or so T cell genomes. Purified libraries were measured with a Qubit 3.0 fluorometer, size-checked on a Bioanalyzer 2100, and measured again with the KAPA Library Quantification kit. Each immunoSEQ 96-well plate was sequenced on its own single-read 150-cycle Illumina NextSeq 550 flow cell. In the source study's methods: Because the immunoSEQ output held only junctional sequences and lacked quality scores, the filtering could not match the filtering applied to full-length reads. To assign V/J genes and CDR3, sequences were annotated against IMGT germline references using PyIR, a Python wrapper for IgBLAST v1.9. Reads with weak V/J assignments (E-value above 1e-6), missing CDR3, stop codons, out-of-frame junctions, or ambiguous translated residues were removed. V3J clonotypes were defined by identical inferred V gene, J gene, and CDR3 amino acid sequence. Percentage overlap between repertoires was calculated by dividing the number of shared unique clonotypes by the size of the smaller repertoire. Repertoire richness was assessed with RTK rarefaction, the Chao1 estimator, and Recon v2.1 estimates of unobserved clonotypes. Generation probabilities for all TCRbeta clonotypes obtained by the gDNA method from a few donors were computed using OLGA. Imported from immuneACCESS, the table was reduced by TCRdb to in-frame sequences with V and J called. These copies leave out some clones; in studies compared against another copy, an unresolved V gene accounts for under half, and the cause of the remainder is not known. Clone size and the V and J calls come from that table; the DNA yielded D and trimming. The sample contains roughly 1,500,000 clones, approximately 98.5% of them found a single time. The top ten hold roughly 0.35% of the sample.

On this clone: Its antigen is currently not known. No per-base quality is available; no much larger clone lies one base away.

Sequencing was performed on naive CD4+ T cells sorted from blood. In light of the paper, this sample's cell subset or site label describes: CD45RA+ positively selected. Recombination linked TRBV5-5 to TRBJ2-7; confidence is insufficient to name the D gene. This receptor was obtained from a man aged 30 to 45 in good health. The CDR3 reads as follows: CASSSIYEQYF. The DNA reads as follows: TGTGCCAGCAGCTCAATATACGAGCAGTACTTC.